This T cell receptor (beta chain) came from a study of cytomegalovirus exposure and HLA in healthy donors. Findings of the study overall: Likely technical artifact: a cluster of highly shared sequence variants. Fewer N-insertions (relative to the roughly 730-donor mean) were reportedly seen in an Asian-associated ancestry cluster in a later analysis. Overall, about 160 TCR beta chains were annotated as cytomegalovirus-associated.

Of note for this clone: Its antigen is undetermined.

PCR was performed using 60 Vbeta and 13 Jbeta primers. The table came from immunoSEQ multiplex PCR; TCRdb's copy has only in-frame clones and leaves some out. The top ten hold around 4% of the sample, which has about 160,000 clones, around 79% seen once. The length of the CDR3 is 17 residues. J was trimmed by 7 bases and V by 2 bases; bases with no gene match: 10. Germline-derived CDR1 and CDR2 are MRHNA and SNTAGT. The TCR comes from a man aged 40-50 years in good health and CMV-seronegative. This chain uses TRBV6-4 with TRBJ1-6; 8 bases align to TRBD1. Sequencing was carried out using PBMCs. CDR3 sequence (DNA): TGTGCCAGCAGTGACACTTTCCGGGACAGGAAAAATTCACCCCTCCACTTT. It codes for CASSDTFRDRKNSPLHF.